Detailed here is one T cell receptor beta chain. The sample belongs to a study of blood T cell repertoires in COVID-19. For the study at large: Acute and convalescent COVID-19 samples came from the United States, Italy and Spain.

Libraries were prepared by immunoSEQ multiplex PCR; TCRdb keeps only in-frame clonotypes and omits some of them. The data show 220,000 or so clones, roughly nine tenths seen once. V dropped 6 bases and J dropped 2 bases, with 11 bases sitting between them. This CDR3 contains 14 residues. Germline assignment: CDR1 MNHEY and CDR2 SVGAGI. Recruitment covered about 26 US areas and drew participants whose ages spanned about 18 to 90 years. The study assigned cohorts using participant-reported clinical history. Sequenced sample: PBMCs or T cells enriched from blood (not recorded which). This chain connects TRBV6-5 to TRBJ1-5, with no clear D. The TCR originated in a woman aged 18-29 years in a cohort exposed to, infected with or recovered from COVID-19 (not recorded which). In nucleotides, the CDR3 is TGTGCCAGCAGACGCGCCGGGGGCAATCAGCCCCAGCATTTT. Translation: CASRRAGGNQPQHF.